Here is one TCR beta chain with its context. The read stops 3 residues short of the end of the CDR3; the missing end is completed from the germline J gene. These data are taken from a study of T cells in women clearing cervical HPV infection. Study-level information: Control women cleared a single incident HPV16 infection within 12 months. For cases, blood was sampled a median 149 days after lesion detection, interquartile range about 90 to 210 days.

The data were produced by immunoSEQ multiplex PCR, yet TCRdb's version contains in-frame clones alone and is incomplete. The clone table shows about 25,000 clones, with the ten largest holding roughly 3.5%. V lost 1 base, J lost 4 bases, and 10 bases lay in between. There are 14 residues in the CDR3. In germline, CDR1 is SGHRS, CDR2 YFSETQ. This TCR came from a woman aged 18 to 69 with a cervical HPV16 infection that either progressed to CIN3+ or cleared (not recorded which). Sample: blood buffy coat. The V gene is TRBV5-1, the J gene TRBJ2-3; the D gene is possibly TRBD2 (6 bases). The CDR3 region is CASSLRRVSDTQYF. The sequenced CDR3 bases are TGCGCCAGCAGCTTGCGGAGGGTGTCAGATACG.